This paragraph reports one TCR beta chain. The data were taken from a study of shared clonotypes between healthy human individuals. Germline V gene sequence: CDR1 MDHEN, CDR2 SYDVKM. This CDR3 spans 15 amino acids. V lost 2 bases and J 0 bases, leaving 8 bases between the germline ends. The donor population consisted of healthy HIV-negative adults with no recent acute infections or vaccinations. The genomic DNA of each subset was split evenly across several immunoSEQ plates. Some clones are missing from TCRdb's copy, which holds only in-frame ones; the method was immunoSEQ multiplex PCR. The sample includes about 2 million clones, around 95% of them seen just once.

The chain links TRBV28 to TRBJ1-3; the D is unclear. This receptor was taken from a man between 18 and 35 years old in good health. The sample comprised naive CD4+ T cells sorted from blood. Subset indicated: CD45RA+ positively selected. CDR3 in DNA: TGTGCCAGCAGTTTAGCGGCGATCTCTGGAAACACCATATATTTT. Translation gives CASSLAAISGNTIYF.